Listed here are 27 T cell receptor beta chains from one sample, sequenced in a study of T-cell reconstitution after alpha-beta-depleted transplantation in children. Using unique molecular identifiers, the investigators prepared the TCRbeta library. TCRdb re-derived calls from the PCR reads in MiXCR, one entry per CDR3 protein. The sample has 98,000 or so distinct CDR3 sequences, around 6.4% seen once. This specimen was PBMCs, mostly from graft donor cells, taken 360 days after TCRalphabeta/CD19-depleted stem cell transplant. All receptors come from a male patient between 2 and 10 years old who had a stem cell transplant for acute lymphoblastic leukemia, so the T cells may come from the graft donor.

This clonotype appeared many times. The chain is built from TRBV11-2 and TRBJ2-3, with no clear D. There are 13 residues in the CDR3. V was trimmed by 2 bases and J by 3 bases, leaving 6 bases between them. The germline V gene encodes CDR1 SGHAT and CDR2 FQNNGV. The chain's CDR3 is CASSLFSTDTQYF. CDR3 nucleotides: TGTGCCAGCAGCTTATTTTCAACAGATACGCAGTATTTT.

This clonotype showed up many times. J is TRBJ2-3 and V is TRBV12-3 or TRBV12-4; D not certain. V was cut by 5 bases and J by 3 bases, with 6 bases left in between. The CDR3 is made up of 12 amino acids. For the CDR3, the DNA is TGTGCCAGCAGTCCTGCGACAGATACGCAGTATTTT. This encodes CASSPATDTQYF.

The chain employs TRBV7-2 and TRBJ2-3; D not certain. This CDR3 has 15 residues. V lost 3 bases, J lost 2 bases, and 12 bases lay in between. CDR1 and CDR2 (germline): SGHTA, FQGNSA. The DNA for the CDR3 is TGTGCCAGCAGCTTCCTCAAGGCGGCCACAGATACGCAGTATTTT. It specifies CASSFLKAATDTQYF. Full variable domain (missing parts from reference TRBV7-2 and TRBJ2-3): GAGVSQSPSNKVTEKGKDVELRCDPISGHTALYWYRQSLGQGLEFLIYFQGNSAPDKSGLPSDRFSAERTGGSVSTLTIQRTQQEDSAVYLCASSFLKAATDTQYFGPGTRLTVL.

This clonotype has a count of ten or more. This chain joins TRBV6-1 and TRBJ2-3, with TRBD2 as a possible D gene (6 bases). The CDR3 contains 16 residues. The germline CDR1 and CDR2 sequences are MNHNS and SASEGT. V gave up 7 bases and J gave up 0 bases, with 17 bases separating them. DNA for the CDR3: TGTGCCAGCACCCTACGCGGGGTCCATAGCACAGATACGCAGTATTTT. It specifies CASTLRGVHSTDTQYF.

This clonotype was detected ten times or more. This chain connects TRBV4-3 to TRBJ2-7; possibly TRBD2 for D (7 bases). The CDR3 contains 15 residues. Germline V gene lookup returns CDR1 LGHNA and CDR2 YSLEER. The V gene lost 4 bases and the J gene lost 2 bases, with 15 bases spanning the gap. This chain's CDR3 is CASSLGRGGPYEQYF. The CDR3 nucleotides are TGCGCCAGCAGCCTAGGAAGGGGGGGCCCCTACGAGCAGTACTTC.

This clonotype occurred many times. The chain combines TRBV29-1 with TRBJ2-1; D is perhaps TRBD1 (5 bases). Trimming removed 3 bases from V and 2 bases from J, with 5 bases in between. Germline lookup yields CDR1 SQVTM and CDR2 ANQGSEA. The CDR3 runs 12 residues. CDR3 bases: TGCAGCGTTGAGGGGCCCTACAATGAGCAGTTCTTC. Protein product: CSVEGPYNEQFF.

This clonotype was seen once. The genes are TRBV20-1 and TRBJ2-1; possibly TRBD2 for D (6 bases). Germline-derived CDR1 and CDR2 are DFQATT and SNEGSKA (reference sequence). This CDR3 comprises 15 residues. This CDR3 is CCVWGGGVPYNEQFF. The CDR3, as DNA: TGCTGTGTTTGGGGTGGCGGGGTCCCCTACAATGAGCAGTTCTTC.

This clonotype was counted ten times or more. The chain links TRBV5-1 to TRBJ2-3; TRBD1 agrees at 9 bases. Germline CDR1 SGHRS, CDR2 YFSETQ. This CDR3 has 14 residues. V was clipped by 4 bases and J by 2 bases; unmatched bases: 2. The CDR3 loop is CASSRDRVTDTQYF. The CDR3 nucleotides read TGCGCCAGCAGCCGGGACAGGGTCACAGATACGCAGTATTTT.

This clonotype was detected only a few times. J is TRBJ2-3 and V is TRBV7-9, with D perhaps being TRBD1 or TRBD2 (6 bases each). This CDR3 has 16 amino acids. The V gene lost 1 base and the J gene lost 2 bases, with 13 bases spanning the gap. Germline CDR1 SEHNR, CDR2 FQNEAQ (reference sequence). DNA of the CDR3: TGTGCCAGCAGCTTAGGAACCAGGGGACTCACAGATACGCAGTATTTT. Protein product: CASSLGTRGLTDTQYF.

This clonotype was recorded at least ten times. The chain is built from TRBV29-1 and TRBJ2-5, with D uncertain. V lost 4 bases and J 2 bases, leaving 8 bases between the germline ends. From germline, CDR1 is SQVTM and CDR2 ANQGSEA. The CDR3 has 12 residues. The CDR3 sequence is CSVGELQETQYF. CDR3 sequence (DNA): TGCAGCGTTGGGGAATTACAAGAGACCCAGTACTTC.

This clonotype has a handful of counts. The V call is TRBV9, the J call TRBJ2-1, with 7 bases identical to TRBD1. CDR3 length equals 16 residues. From germline, CDR1 is SGDLS and CDR2 YYNGEE. V lost 4 bases, J lost 3 bases, and 10 bases stayed unmatched. CDR3 sequence: CASSIRQGEFYNEQFF. The CDR3, as DNA: TGTGCCAGCAGCATTCGACAGGGTGAGTTCTACAATGAGCAGTTCTTC.

This clonotype was counted only a few times. This chain joins TRBV6-5 and TRBJ1-1, with D tentatively TRBD1 (6 bases). V lost 0 bases and J lost 5, with 16 bases in between. CDR3 length: 16 amino acids. CDR1 and CDR2 from the germline V gene are MNHEY and SVGAGI. The CDR3 reads CASSYSRSQGETEAFF. In DNA form, the CDR3 reads TGTGCCAGCAGTTACTCCCGGTCACAGGGTGAGACTGAAGCTTTCTTT.

The rearrangement uses TRBV7-8 and TRBJ2-5; D not certain. Between the trimmed V and J ends, which lost 5 bases and 2 bases, there was a span of 15 bases. The V gene's germline CDR1 is SGHVS and CDR2 FQNEAQ. The CDR3 runs to 15 residues. In DNA form, the CDR3 reads TGTGCCAGCAGCCCCGGGTGGAGACCGCAAGAGACCCAGTACTTC. Protein: CASSPGWRPQETQYF.

This clonotype was detected ten times or more. The chain carries TRBV14 and TRBJ2-3, with 8 bases fitting TRBD1. The J segment lost 0 bases and the V segment lost 4 bases, leaving 6 bases of the junction unmatched. The CDR3 covers 16 residues. Germline-derived CDR1 and CDR2 are SGHDN and FVKESK. The CDR3 DNA sequence: TGTGCCAGCAGCCCTTGGGACAGGCCTAGCACAGATACGCAGTATTTT. Translation: CASSPWDRPSTDTQYF.

The sample holds many counts of this clonotype. This chain joins TRBV12-3 or TRBV12-4 and TRBJ2-7; D call uncertain. The ends were cut back, 2 bases at V and 6 bases at J, with 11 bases in the middle. The CDR3 has 13 amino acids. The CDR3 reads CASSLYEVGEQYF. The DNA for the CDR3 is TGTGCCAGCAGTTTATATGAGGTGGGCGAGCAGTACTTC.

This clonotype appeared many times. The gene calls are TRBV4-3 and TRBJ2-7, with a tentative D call TRBD2 (5 bases). V was pared by 0 bases and J by 5 bases, with 8 bases between. Germline assignment: CDR1 LGHNA and CDR2 YSLEER. The CDR3 totals 13 residues. As DNA, the CDR3 is TGCGCCAGCAGCCAAGATGAGGGCCACGAGCAGTACTTC. Amino acids: CASSQDEGHEQYF.

The rearrangement uses TRBV4-3 and TRBJ1-2; D remains unclear. The CDR3 consists of 16 residues. Germline V gives CDR1 LGHNA, CDR2 YSLEER. V lost 0 bases to trimming and J lost 4 bases, with 15 bases between them. The CDR3 protein is CASSQDWTQNSYGYTF. The CDR3 nucleotides read TGCGCCAGCAGCCAAGATTGGACGCAGAACTCCTATGGCTACACCTTC.

This clonotype was counted between two and nine times. The chain has TRBV4-1 and TRBJ2-1; D is possibly TRBD2 (6 bases). Germline V gives CDR1 MGHRA, CDR2 YSYEKL. This CDR3 contains 17 residues. The V gene lost 4 bases and the J gene lost 4 bases, with 20 bases spanning the gap. CDR3 sequence (DNA): TGCGCCAGCAGCCTTCCCGGTGGAGGGATTAGGTACAATGAGCAGTTCTTC. Translated: CASSLPGGGIRYNEQFF.

This clonotype appeared many times. The gene calls are TRBV5-1 and TRBJ2-5; D ambiguous. V dropped 1 base and J dropped 0 bases, with 4 bases sitting between them. The CDR3 extends over 13 amino acids. Germline lookup yields CDR1 SGHRS and CDR2 YFSETQ. CDR3 protein: CASSLWDQETQYF. The CDR3 bases are TGCGCCAGCAGCTTGTGGGACCAAGAGACCCAGTACTTC.

This clonotype was counted at least ten times. The chain couples TRBV28 to TRBJ2-7, with D perhaps TRBD1 (6 bases). The CDR3 loop spans 14 amino acids. V was clipped by 10 bases and J by 2 bases, with 18 bases between them. Germline CDR1 MDHEN, CDR2 SYDVKM. The DNA of the CDR3 is TGTGCCATAATTCCCGGACAGCGTCCCTACGAGCAGTACTTC. This gives the protein CAIIPGQRPYEQYF.

This chain joins TRBV6-1 and TRBJ1-1; the D is unclear. The CDR3 contains 14 residues. V dropped 6 bases and J dropped 3 bases, with 14 bases sitting between them. Looked up from germline, CDR1 is MNHNS and CDR2 is SASEGT. Here the CDR3 reads CASSPPWVDTEAFF. CDR3 in DNA: TGTGCCAGCAGCCCCCCTTGGGTAGACACTGAAGCTTTCTTT.

The V and J genes are TRBV12-3 or TRBV12-4 and TRBJ2-2; D remains unclear. V was pared by 8 bases and J by 0 bases, with 7 bases between. The CDR3 covers 13 residues. CDR3: CASWGTNTGELFF. As DNA, the CDR3 is TGTGCCAGCTGGGGAACGAACACCGGGGAGCTGTTTTTT.

This clonotype was counted many times. J is TRBJ2-3 and V is TRBV7-2, with D hard to call. The CDR3 contains 14 residues. In germline, CDR1 is SGHTA, CDR2 FQGNSA. V lost 5 bases to trimming and J lost 1 base, with 10 bases between them. In DNA, the CDR3 is TGTGCCAGCAGCCCGTCCCCCCGCACAGATACGCAGTATTTT. Protein product: CASSPSPRTDTQYF. The complete variable domain, with remaining parts taken from reference TRBV7-2 and TRBJ2-3, reads GAGVSQSPSNKVTEKGKDVELRCDPISGHTALYWYRQSLGQGLEFLIYFQGNSAPDKSGLPSDRFSAERTGGSVSTLTIQRTQQEDSAVYLCASSPSPRTDTQYFGPGTRLTVL.

This clonotype was counted many times. The chain uses TRBV7-6 and TRBJ1-1, with 7 bases matching TRBD1. CDR1 is SGHVS and CDR2 is FNYEAQ in the germline V gene. V lost 4 bases and J lost 1; bases outside the gene matches: 0. The CDR3 runs to 13 residues. CDR3 in DNA: TGTGCCAGCAGCTACAGGGGGAACACTGAAGCTTTCTTT. This translates into CASSYRGNTEAFF. Supplemented by reference TRBV7-6 and TRBJ1-1, the full variable domain reads GAGVSQSPRYKVTKRGQDVALRCDPISGHVSLYWYRQALGQGPEFLTYFNYEAQQDKSGLPNDRFSAERPEGSISTLTIQRTEQRDSAMYRCASSYRGNTEAFFGQGTRLTVV.

The table lists this clonotype with a few counts. The chain links TRBV25-1 to TRBJ2-7; tentatively, D is TRBD1 or TRBD2 (5 bases each). Per germline, CDR1 MGHDK and CDR2 SYGVNS. Trimming shortened V by 5 bases and J by 7 bases, and 21 bases separated the two germline ends. The CDR3 runs 15 residues. The CDR3: CASSSRGWAVKEQYF. Written as DNA, the CDR3 is TGTGCCAGCAGTTCCCGGGGCTGGGCCGTGAAAGAGCAGTACTTC.

The CDR3 region is CAAWGLGNTEAFF. The CDR3 coding sequence is TGTGCTGCGTGGGGCCTGGGTAACACTGAAGCTTTCTTT. The V and J genes are TRBV28 and TRBJ1-1; a possible D gene is TRBD1 (5 bases). The CDR3 loop spans 13 amino acids. CDR1 is MDHEN and CDR2 is SYDVKM in the germline V gene.

The V call is TRBV6-1, the J call TRBJ2-2; no firm D call. This CDR3 has 13 amino acids. Trimming stripped 0 bases from V and 17 bases from J, with 16 bases between. Germline assignment: CDR1 MNHNS and CDR2 SASEGT. DNA of the CDR3: TGTGCCAGCAGTGAAGCCTGGCCGGCAAGTGACTTTTTT. Its protein product is CASSEAWPASDFF.